The sequence of this TCR beta chain was determined in a study of blood T cell repertoires in COVID-19. Looking at the study overall: Acute and convalescent COVID-19 samples came from the United States, Italy and Spain. PBMCs, B-cell-depleted T cells, or T cells provided the cDNA or gDNA that made up the material.

Assignments of participants to cohorts depended upon their own reported clinical history. Each recovered donor of Cohort 3 presented with two negative PCRs, clearance, or symptom resolution. Sequencing was performed with immunoSEQ multiplex PCR; in TCRdb, only in-frame clones are kept and a portion is missing. Here the sample spans some 250,000 clones, around 89% being singletons. This CDR3 has 14 amino acids. Per the germline V gene, CDR1 is SNHLY and CDR2 is FYNNEI. The V and J ends lost 8 bases and 1 base, in that order; junction bases with no gene match: 8. The rearrangement links TRBV2 to TRBJ2-7; 7 bases fit TRBD2. Source material: PBMCs or T cells enriched from blood (not recorded which). The TCR comes from a man aged 40-49 years who had recovered from COVID-19. The CDR3 is CASSPAGESYEQYF. CDR3 nucleotides: TGTGCCAGCTCTCCGGCGGGAGAGTCCTACGAGCAGTACTTC.